This TCR beta chain was captured in a study of regulatory T cells. Study-level points and caveats: In CD3G-deficient patients, conventional CD4+ T cells were enriched for hydrophobic CDR3 residues at positions 6 and 7.

The primer mix had 52 TRBV and 13 TRBJ primers. The repertoire was sequenced with immunoSEQ multiplex PCR; TCRdb's copy has only in-frame clones and lacks some. The sample comprises 25,000 to 30,000 clones, around 92% of which are singletons, and around 1.5% rests with the top ten. To note about this clone: Its antigen remains unknown.

CDR1 and CDR2 (germline): SGDLS, YYNGEE. V was shortened by 0 bases and J by 3 bases, with 9 bases between the two germline ends. This CDR3 spans 15 amino acids. The V call is TRBV9, the J call TRBJ2-2, with D possibly being TRBD2 (6 bases). Sample: conventional CD4+ T cells sorted from blood. This TCR was sampled from a person under 35 with CD3G deficiency. CDR3 residues: CASSVVRRDTGELFF. In DNA, the CDR3 is TGTGCCAGCAGCGTAGTTAGGAGGGACACCGGGGAGCTGTTTTTT.